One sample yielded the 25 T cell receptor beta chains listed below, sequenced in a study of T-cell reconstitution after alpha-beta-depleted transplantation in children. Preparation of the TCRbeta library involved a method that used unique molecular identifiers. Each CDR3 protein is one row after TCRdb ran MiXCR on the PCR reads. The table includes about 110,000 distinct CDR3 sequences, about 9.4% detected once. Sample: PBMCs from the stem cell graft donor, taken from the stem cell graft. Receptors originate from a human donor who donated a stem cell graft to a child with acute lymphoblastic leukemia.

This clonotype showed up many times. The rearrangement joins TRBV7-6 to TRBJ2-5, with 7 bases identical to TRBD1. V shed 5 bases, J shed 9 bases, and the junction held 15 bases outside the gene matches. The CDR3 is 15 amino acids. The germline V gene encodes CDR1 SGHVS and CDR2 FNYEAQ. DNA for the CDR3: TGTGCCAGCAGCCCGACAGGGCCCCCAACTTTGGCCCAGTACTTC. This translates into CASSPTGPPTLAQYF.

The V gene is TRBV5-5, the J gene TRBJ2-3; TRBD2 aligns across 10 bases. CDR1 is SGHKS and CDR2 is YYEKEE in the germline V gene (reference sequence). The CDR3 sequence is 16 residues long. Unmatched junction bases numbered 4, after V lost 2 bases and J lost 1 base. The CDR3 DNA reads TGTGCCAGCAGCTTTAGAGCGGGGGGGCGCACAGATACGCAGTATTTT. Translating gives CASSFRAGGRTDTQYF.

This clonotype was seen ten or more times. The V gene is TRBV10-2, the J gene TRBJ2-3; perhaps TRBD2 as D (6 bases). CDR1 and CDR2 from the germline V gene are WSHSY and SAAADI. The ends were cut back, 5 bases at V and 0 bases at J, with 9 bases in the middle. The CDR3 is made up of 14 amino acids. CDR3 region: CASSTGTSTDTQYF. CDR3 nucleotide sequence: TGCGCCAGCAGTACCGGGACTAGCACAGATACGCAGTATTTT.

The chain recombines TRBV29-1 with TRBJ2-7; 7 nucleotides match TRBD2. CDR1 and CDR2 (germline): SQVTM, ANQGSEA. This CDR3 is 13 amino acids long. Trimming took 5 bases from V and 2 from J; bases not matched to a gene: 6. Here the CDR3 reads CSVPGRRTYEQYF. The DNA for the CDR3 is TGCAGCGTTCCCGGGAGGAGGACCTACGAGCAGTACTTC.

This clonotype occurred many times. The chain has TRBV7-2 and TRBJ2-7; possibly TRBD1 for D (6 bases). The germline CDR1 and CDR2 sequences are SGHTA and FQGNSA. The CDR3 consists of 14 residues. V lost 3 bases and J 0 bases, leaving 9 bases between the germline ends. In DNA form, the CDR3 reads TGTGCCAGCAGCTTGGGGACATTCTCCTACGAGCAGTACTTC. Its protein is CASSLGTFSYEQYF.

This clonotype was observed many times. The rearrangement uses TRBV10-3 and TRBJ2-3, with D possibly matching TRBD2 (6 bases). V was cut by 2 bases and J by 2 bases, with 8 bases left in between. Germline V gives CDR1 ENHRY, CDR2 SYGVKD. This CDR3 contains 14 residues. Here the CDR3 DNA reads TGTGCCATCAGTGAGCGGGGGAACACAGATACGCAGTATTTT. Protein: CAISERGNTDTQYF.

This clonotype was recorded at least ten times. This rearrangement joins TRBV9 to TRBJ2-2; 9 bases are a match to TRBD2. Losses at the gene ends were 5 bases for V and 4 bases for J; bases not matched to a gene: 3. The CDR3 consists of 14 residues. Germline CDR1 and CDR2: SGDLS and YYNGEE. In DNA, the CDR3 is TGTGCCAGCAGGGCGGGGGGGAGCACCGGGGAGCTGTTTTTT. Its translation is CASRAGGSTGELFF.

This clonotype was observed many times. This chain's CDR3 is CASSLGPGYTF. In DNA form, the CDR3 reads TGTGCCAGCAGCTTGGGTCCTGGCTACACCTTC. V gene TRBV5-6 combines with J gene TRBJ1-2; D is unclear. With 0 bases removed from V and 7 bases from J, the gap between germline ends came to 4 bases. The CDR3 extends over 11 amino acids. Germline CDR1 reads SGHDT; CDR2 reads YYEEEE. The whole variable domain, remainder taken from reference TRBV5-6 and TRBJ1-2, is DAGVTQSPTHLIKTRGQQVTLRCSPKSGHDTVSWYQQALGQGPQFIFQYYEEEERQRGNFPDRFSGHQFPNYSSELNVNALLLGDSALYLCASSLGPGYTFGSGTRLTVV.

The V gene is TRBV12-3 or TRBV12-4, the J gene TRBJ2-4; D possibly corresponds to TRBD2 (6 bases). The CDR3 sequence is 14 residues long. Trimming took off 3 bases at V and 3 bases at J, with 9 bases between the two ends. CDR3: CASSFGGDKNIQYF. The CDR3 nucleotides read TGTGCCAGCAGTTTTGGCGGGGACAAAAACATTCAGTACTTC.

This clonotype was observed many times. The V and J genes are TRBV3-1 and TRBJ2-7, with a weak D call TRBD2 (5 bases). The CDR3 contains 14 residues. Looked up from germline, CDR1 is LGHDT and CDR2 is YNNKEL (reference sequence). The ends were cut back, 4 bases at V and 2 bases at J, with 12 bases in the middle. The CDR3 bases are TGTGCCAGCAGCCTCACTAGAAATCCCTACGAGCAGTACTTC. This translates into CASSLTRNPYEQYF.

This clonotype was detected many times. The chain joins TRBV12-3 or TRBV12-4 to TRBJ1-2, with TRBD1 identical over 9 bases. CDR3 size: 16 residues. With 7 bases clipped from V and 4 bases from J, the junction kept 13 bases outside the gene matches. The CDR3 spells CASNNRDGTGSYGYTF. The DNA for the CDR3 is TGTGCCAGCAATAATCGGGACGGGACAGGGAGCTATGGCTACACCTTC.

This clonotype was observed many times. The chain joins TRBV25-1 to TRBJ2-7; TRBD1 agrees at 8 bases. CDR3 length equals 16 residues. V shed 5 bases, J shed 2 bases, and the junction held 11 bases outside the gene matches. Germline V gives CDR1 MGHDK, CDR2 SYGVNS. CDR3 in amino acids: CASSSIGTGPAYEQYF. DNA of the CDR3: TGTGCCAGCAGTTCCATCGGGACAGGCCCAGCCTACGAGCAGTACTTC.

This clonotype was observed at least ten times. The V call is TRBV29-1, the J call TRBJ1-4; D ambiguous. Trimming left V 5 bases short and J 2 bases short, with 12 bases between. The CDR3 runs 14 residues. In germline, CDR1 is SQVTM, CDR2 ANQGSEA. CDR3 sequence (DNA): TGCAGCGTTATCGTAAGGAGGACTAATGAAAAACTGTTTTTT. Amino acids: CSVIVRRTNEKLFF.

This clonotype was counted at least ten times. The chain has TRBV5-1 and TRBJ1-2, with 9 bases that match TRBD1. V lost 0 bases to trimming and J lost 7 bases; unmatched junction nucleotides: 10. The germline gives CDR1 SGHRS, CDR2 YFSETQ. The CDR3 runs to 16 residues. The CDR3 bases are TGCGCCAGCAGCTTGGATGGGGCGACAGGGGGTCCTGGCTACACCTTC. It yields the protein CASSLDGATGGPGYTF.

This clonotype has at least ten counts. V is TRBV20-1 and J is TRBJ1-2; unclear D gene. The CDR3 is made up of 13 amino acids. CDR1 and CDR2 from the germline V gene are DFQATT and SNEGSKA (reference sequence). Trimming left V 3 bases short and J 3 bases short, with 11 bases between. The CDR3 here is CSASIPEDYGYTF. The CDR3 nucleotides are TGCAGTGCTAGCATCCCGGAAGACTATGGCTACACCTTC.

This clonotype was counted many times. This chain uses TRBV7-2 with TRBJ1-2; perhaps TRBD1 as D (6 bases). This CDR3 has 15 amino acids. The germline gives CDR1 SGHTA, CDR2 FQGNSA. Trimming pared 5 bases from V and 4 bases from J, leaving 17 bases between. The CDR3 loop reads CASSPRTERGYGYTF. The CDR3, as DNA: TGTGCCAGCAGCCCTAGGACAGAGAGGGGCTATGGCTACACCTTC.

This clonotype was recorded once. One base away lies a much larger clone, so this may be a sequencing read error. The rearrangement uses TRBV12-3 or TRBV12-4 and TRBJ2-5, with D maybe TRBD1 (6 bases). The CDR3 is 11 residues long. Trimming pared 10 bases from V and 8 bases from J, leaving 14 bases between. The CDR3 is CAIRYRETQYF. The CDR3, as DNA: TGTGCCATCAGGTACAGGGAAACCCAGTACTTC.

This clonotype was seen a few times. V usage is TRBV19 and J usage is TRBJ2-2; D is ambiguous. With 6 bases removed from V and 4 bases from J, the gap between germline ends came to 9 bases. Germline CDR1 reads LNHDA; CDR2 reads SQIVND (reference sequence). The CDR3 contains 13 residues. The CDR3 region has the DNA TGTGCCAGTAGCCCCTGGGCCACCGGGGAGCTGTTTTTT. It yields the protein CASSPWATGELFF.

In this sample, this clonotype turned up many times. The CDR3 spells CASSLVGQPNQPQHF. CDR3 in DNA: TGTGCCAGCAGCTTGGTAGGGCAGCCCAATCAGCCCCAGCATTTT. This chain joins TRBV5-8 and TRBJ1-5; D unresolved. The CDR3 runs 15 residues. Trimming removed 0 bases from V and 3 bases from J, with 10 bases in between. Germline V gene data show CDR1 as SGHTS and CDR2 as YDEGEE. Together with reference TRBV5-8 and TRBJ1-5, the CDR3 gives the full variable domain: EAGVTQSPTHLIKTRGQQATLRCSPISGHTSVYWYQQALGLGLQFLLWYDEGEERNRGNFPPRFSGRQFPNYSSELNVNALELEDSALYLCASSLVGQPNQPQHFGDGTRLSIL.

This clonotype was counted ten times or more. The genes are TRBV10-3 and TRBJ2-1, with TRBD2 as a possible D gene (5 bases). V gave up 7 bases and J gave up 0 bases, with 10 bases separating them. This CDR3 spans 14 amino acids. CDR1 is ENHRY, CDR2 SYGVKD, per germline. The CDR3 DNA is TGTGCCATCAAACGGGAAAACTCCTACAATGAGCAGTTCTTC. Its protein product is CAIKRENSYNEQFF.

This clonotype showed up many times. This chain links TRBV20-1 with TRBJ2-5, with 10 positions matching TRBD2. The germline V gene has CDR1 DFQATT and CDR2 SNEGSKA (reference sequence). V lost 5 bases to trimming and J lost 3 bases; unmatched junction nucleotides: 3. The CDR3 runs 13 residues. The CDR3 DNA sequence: TGCAGTGCTCTCGGGACTAGCGAAGAGACCCAGTACTTC. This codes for CSALGTSEETQYF.

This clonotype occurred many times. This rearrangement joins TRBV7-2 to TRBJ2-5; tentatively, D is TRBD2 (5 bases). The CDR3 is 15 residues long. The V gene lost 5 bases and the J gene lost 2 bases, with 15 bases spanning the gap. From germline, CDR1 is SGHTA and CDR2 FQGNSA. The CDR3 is CASSASGPSQETQYF. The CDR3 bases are TGTGCCAGCAGCGCAAGCGGTCCCTCGCAAGAGACCCAGTACTTC.

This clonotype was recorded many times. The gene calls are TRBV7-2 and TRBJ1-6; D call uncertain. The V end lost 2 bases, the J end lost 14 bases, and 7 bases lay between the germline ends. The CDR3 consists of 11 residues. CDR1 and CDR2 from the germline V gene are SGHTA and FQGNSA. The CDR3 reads CASSLMGTLHF. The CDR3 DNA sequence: TGTGCCAGCAGCTTAATGGGCACCCTCCACTTT.

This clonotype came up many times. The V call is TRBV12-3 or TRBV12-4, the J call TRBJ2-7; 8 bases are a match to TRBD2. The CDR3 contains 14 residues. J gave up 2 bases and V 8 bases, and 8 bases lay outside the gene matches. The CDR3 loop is CASSVAGGPYEQYF. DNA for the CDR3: TGTGCCAGCTCAGTCGCGGGGGGCCCCTACGAGCAGTACTTC.

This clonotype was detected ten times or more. CDR3 region: CASSLGPDRGTEAFF. For the CDR3, the DNA is TGTGCCAGCAGCTTGGGGCCCGACAGGGGGACTGAAGCTTTCTTT. The rearrangement joins TRBV5-6 to TRBJ1-1, with 9 bases matching TRBD1. The CDR3 consists of 15 residues. Trimming cost V 0 bases and J 5 bases; bases outside gene matches: 5. Germline-derived CDR1 and CDR2 are SGHDT and YYEEEE.